Presented here are 30 T cell receptor beta chains from one specimen sequenced in a study of cytomegalovirus exposure and HLA in healthy donors. PCR employed 60 Vbeta and 13 Jbeta primers. Using immunoSEQ multiplex PCR, the repertoire was profiled, and TCRdb retains in-frame clones only, with some absent. The sample gives over 70,000 clones, roughly 78% of which show up once; around 2.3% is in the top ten. Sequenced: PBMCs. The receptors originated from a male donor in good health and CMV-seropositive.

This sequence joins TRBV18 and TRBJ2-3; D is unresolved. Trimming removed 8 bases from V and 3 bases from J, with 6 bases in between. CDR3 length: 11 amino acids. Germline V gene data show CDR1 as KGHSH and CDR2 as LQKENI. The CDR3 DNA reads as TGTGCCAGCCGGGTTACAGATACGCAGTATTTT. Translation gives CASRVTDTQYF.

J is TRBJ2-3 and V is TRBV10-3; weak D call: TRBD1 (5 bases). Trimming pared 6 bases from V and 1 base from J, leaving 26 bases between. The germline V gene has CDR1 ENHRY and CDR2 SYGVKD. The CDR3 length is 19 residues. DNA of the CDR3: TGTGCCATCAGCCCAAGGTCGTGGGAAGGGGTAACTGGCACAGATACGCAGTATTTT. Protein: CAISPRSWEGVTGTDTQYF.

This clone has a single count. The rearrangement links TRBV6-1 to TRBJ2-6; D is ambiguous. From germline, CDR1 is MNHNS and CDR2 SASEGT. The CDR3 contains 14 residues. The V end was cut by 5 bases, the J end by 2 bases, with 7 bases between. As DNA, the CDR3 is TGTGCCAGCAGTCCCAGGCCTGGGGCCAACGTCCTGACTTTC. This codes for CASSPRPGANVLTF.

V is TRBV5-6 and J is TRBJ1-3; D possibly corresponds to TRBD1 (5 bases). The V gene lost 7 bases and the J gene lost 3 bases, with 8 bases spanning the gap. This CDR3 spans 12 amino acids. Germline V gene sequence: CDR1 SGHDT, CDR2 YYEEEE. The CDR3 DNA sequence: TGTGCCAGCGGGGGGTTTGGAAACACCATATATTTT. It specifies CASGGFGNTIYF.

This sequence joins TRBV5-1 and TRBJ2-1; 12 bases are a match to TRBD2. The germline V gene has CDR1 SGHRS and CDR2 YFSETQ. This CDR3 region has 16 residues. J lost 7 bases, V lost 0 bases, and 5 bases had no gene match. The CDR3 coding sequence is TGCGCCAGCAGCTTGGGGCTAGCGGGAGGGGGTAATGAGCAGTTCTTC. This translates into CASSLGLAGGGNEQFF.

The chain carries TRBV5-1 and TRBJ1-1, with 9 bases aligning to TRBD1. The CDR3 totals 17 residues. V gave up 0 bases and J gave up 4 bases; unmatched junction bases: 10. Per the germline V gene, CDR1 is SGHRS and CDR2 is YFSETQ. The CDR3 spells CASSLAGDRVMATEAFF. The CDR3 coding sequence is TGCGCCAGCAGCTTGGCGGGGGACAGGGTAATGGCCACTGAAGCTTTCTTT.

This clone was found once. V usage is TRBV29-1 and J usage is TRBJ2-5; 8 nucleotides match TRBD2. The junction had 13 bases not matched to a gene; V was cut back by 3 bases and J by 4 bases. The CDR3 extends over 16 amino acids. The germline CDR1 and CDR2 sequences are SQVTM and ANQGSEA. CDR3: CSVDWREAARRETQYF. DNA of the CDR3: TGCAGCGTTGACTGGCGGGAGGCCGCCCGCAGAGAGACCCAGTACTTC.

The chain is built from TRBV7-9 and TRBJ1-2; TRBD1 agrees at 7 bases. CDR1 SEHNR and CDR2 FQNEAQ come from the germline V gene (reference sequence). After removal of 7 bases from V and 7 bases from J, the junction contained 9 bases not matched to a gene. CDR3 length equals 13 residues. The CDR3 protein is CASTVRQGSGYTF. Written as DNA, the CDR3 is TGTGCCAGCACTGTTCGACAGGGAAGTGGCTACACCTTC.

The V gene is TRBV28, the J gene TRBJ2-7, with a possible D match to TRBD2 (6 bases). V was pared by 1 base and J by 2 bases, with 6 bases between. The CDR3 consists of 13 residues. Per the germline V gene, CDR1 is MDHEN and CDR2 is SYDVKM. Written as DNA, the CDR3 is TGTGCCAGCAGTTTATCTAGCGCCTACGAGCAGTACTTC. It is translated as CASSLSSAYEQYF.

This clone has more than one count but fewer than ten. The rearrangement joins TRBV30 to TRBJ2-5; the match to TRBD1 covers 8 bases. The CDR3 totals 15 residues. J was trimmed by 5 bases and V by 0 bases; bases with no gene match: 8. Germline CDR1 is GTSNPN and CDR2 is SVGIG (reference sequence). CDR3 in amino acids: CAWSVRTGGIETQYF. CDR3 nucleotide sequence: TGTGCCTGGAGTGTACGAACAGGGGGGATTGAGACCCAGTACTTC.

The chain employs TRBV29-1 and TRBJ1-5, with a possible D match to TRBD1 (5 bases). With 4 bases removed from V and 0 bases from J, the gap between germline ends came to 7 bases. CDR1 and CDR2 from the germline V gene are SQVTM and ANQGSEA. The CDR3 has 13 amino acids. The CDR3 nucleotides read TGCAGCGTTGGCAGGGATAGCAATCAGCCCCAGCATTTT. Translating gives CSVGRDSNQPQHF.

The chain recombines TRBV5-1 with TRBJ2-5; TRBD2 aligns across 9 bases. The CDR3 contains 13 residues. V lost 4 bases to trimming and J lost 7 bases; unmatched junction nucleotides: 5. In germline, CDR1 is SGHRS, CDR2 YFSETQ. This chain's CDR3 is CASSRTAGGTQYF. The CDR3 DNA is TGCGCCAGCAGCCGGACAGCGGGGGGGACCCAGTACTTC.

The chain carries TRBV28 and TRBJ2-5; 9 bases are a match to TRBD1. The CDR3 covers 13 residues. With V trimmed by 6 bases and J by 6 bases, 5 bases remained unmatched. CDR1 and CDR2 (germline): MDHEN, SYDVKM. The CDR3 region has the DNA TGTGCCAGCAGGGACAGGGGCCATCAGACCCAGTACTTC. Amino acid sequence: CASRDRGHQTQYF.

CDR3 loop: CASLGPNIQYF. The CDR3 nucleotides read TGTGCCAGCTTGGGGCCAAACATTCAGTACTTC. V and J are TRBV28 and TRBJ2-4, with D tentatively TRBD1 (5 bases). CDR3 length equals 11 residues. Germline V gene sequence: CDR1 MDHEN, CDR2 SYDVKM. V lost 8 bases to trimming and J lost 6 bases, with 8 bases between them.

A few counts support this clone. This rearrangement joins TRBV25-1 to TRBJ2-7; D perhaps matches TRBD1 (6 bases). The germline CDR1 and CDR2 sequences are MGHDK and SYGVNS. The V and J ends lost 5 bases and 7 bases respectively, with 15 bases between them. The CDR3 runs to 13 residues. CDR3 nucleotides: TGTGCCAGCAGTAAATGGACAGTCGAGGAGCAGTACTTC. The encoded protein is CASSKWTVEEQYF.

V is TRBV10-3 and J is TRBJ2-1; D possibly corresponds to TRBD2 (5 bases). This CDR3 has 14 residues. Germline V gene sequence: CDR1 ENHRY, CDR2 SYGVKD. In nucleotides, the CDR3 is TGTGCGTCCTCGGGGAGCGCGTCCTACAATGAGCAGTTCTTC. Translating it yields CASSGSASYNEQFF.

This clone was counted a few times. This rearrangement joins TRBV14 to TRBJ1-1, with D possibly TRBD1 on 6 matching bases. Germline V gives CDR1 SGHDN, CDR2 FVKESK. V gave up 3 bases and J gave up 4 bases, with 9 bases separating them. This CDR3 is 13 amino acids long. The CDR3, as DNA: TGTGCCAGCAGCCAGGCAGGGGTCACTGAAGCTTTCTTT. This encodes CASSQAGVTEAFF.

The J gene is TRBJ2-3, the V gene TRBV6-6, with 7 positions matching TRBD2. V shed 6 bases, J shed 3 bases, and the junction held 6 bases outside the gene matches. In germline, CDR1 is MNHNY, CDR2 SVGAGI (reference sequence). The CDR3 has 14 residues. For the CDR3, the DNA is TGTGCCAGCAGAAAAAGCGGGGCAACAGATACGCAGTATTTT. It yields the protein CASRKSGATDTQYF.

The table lists this clone with a count of one. The rearrangement joins TRBV4-3 to TRBJ2-7; a weak D match, TRBD1 (5 bases). The CDR3 totals 15 residues. Germline lookup yields CDR1 LGHNA and CDR2 YSLEER. Trimming removed 1 base at V and 3 bases at J, with 13 bases between. The CDR3 DNA sequence: TGCGCCAGCAGCCAAGTCCTCCAGGGAAACTACGAGCAGTACTTC. Translation: CASSQVLQGNYEQYF.

The chain carries TRBV2 and TRBJ1-5; possibly TRBD1 for D (5 bases). V lost 6 bases, J lost 7 bases, and 16 bases lay in between. This CDR3 region has 14 residues. Germline CDR1 and CDR2: SNHLY and FYNNEI. DNA of the CDR3: TGTGCCAGCAGCGCTAGGGGATCGGACCAGCCCCAGCATTTT. Its translation is CASSARGSDQPQHF. Combining the CDR3 with reference TRBV2 and TRBJ1-5 gives the whole variable domain EPEVTQTPSHQVTQMGQEVILRCVPISNHLYFYWYRQILGQKVEFLVSFYNNEISEKSEIFDDQFSVERPDGSNFTLKIRSTKLEDSAMYFCASSARGSDQPQHFGDGTRLSIL.

The chain links TRBV27 to TRBJ1-1, with D unclear. The germline V gene encodes CDR1 MNHEY and CDR2 SMNVEV (reference sequence). Trimming shortened V by 3 bases and J by 9 bases, and 17 bases separated the two germline ends. There are 14 residues in the CDR3. In DNA, the CDR3 is TGTGCCAGCAGTTTTTATTCCGGGGAAGGGAAAGCTTTCTTT. This codes for CASSFYSGEGKAFF.

V and J are TRBV6-1 and TRBJ2-7, with 7 bases fitting TRBD1. Looked up from germline, CDR1 is MNHNS and CDR2 is SASEGT. This CDR3 contains 15 residues. V lost 1 base to trimming and J lost 2 bases; unmatched junction nucleotides: 5. CDR3: CASSEGRGWTYEQYF. The CDR3 nucleotides read TGTGCCAGCAGTGAAGGCAGGGGGTGGACCTACGAGCAGTACTTC.

The chain employs TRBV27 and TRBJ1-1; 7 bases align to TRBD1. The CDR3 contains 13 residues. Germline V lookup: CDR1 MNHEY, CDR2 SMNVEV (reference sequence). J gave up 5 bases and V 5 bases, and 5 bases lay outside the gene matches. The CDR3 DNA sequence: TGTGCCAGCAGTCCCTTGACAGGGACTGAAGCTTTCTTT. Translating gives CASSPLTGTEAFF.

This chain joins TRBV30 and TRBJ2-7; D ambiguous. V was pared by 0 bases and J by 4 bases, with 10 bases between. The CDR3 runs to 13 residues. CDR1 GTSNPN and CDR2 SVGIG come from the germline V gene (reference sequence). Here the CDR3 DNA reads TGTGCCTGGAGTGTACAGCTCGAATACGAGCAGTACTTC. This sequence encodes CAWSVQLEYEQYF.

The chain recombines TRBV5-4 with TRBJ2-7, with 9 bases fitting TRBD1. The CDR3 spans 14 residues. V lost 0 bases and J lost 6; bases outside the gene matches: 4. Per the germline V gene, CDR1 is SGHNT and CDR2 is YYREEE (reference sequence). The CDR3 protein is CASSLGDRATEQYF. The CDR3 DNA reads TGTGCCAGCAGCTTGGGGGACAGGGCAACCGAGCAGTACTTC.

The chain joins TRBV28 to TRBJ1-2; D is uncertain. Germline CDR1 MDHEN, CDR2 SYDVKM. V lost 1 base and J lost 2, with 5 bases in between. The length of the CDR3 is 13 residues. In DNA, the CDR3 is TGTGCCAGCAGTTTATCCAGGAACTATGGCTACACCTTC. This gives the protein CASSLSRNYGYTF.

This clone was observed once. This chain links TRBV13 with TRBJ2-3; 7 positions agree with TRBD2. V lost 2 bases, J lost 1 base, and 6 bases stayed unmatched. The CDR3 is 16 amino acids. Germline V gene lookup returns CDR1 PRHDT and CDR2 FYEKMQ (reference sequence). As DNA, the CDR3 is TGTGCCAGCAGCTTAAGGGCTAGCGGAGGCACAGATACGCAGTATTTT. Protein sequence: CASSLRASGGTDTQYF.

This chain uses TRBV27 with TRBJ1-5, with 10 bases matching TRBD1. V shed 2 bases, J shed 2 bases, and the junction held 3 bases outside the gene matches. The length of the CDR3 is 16 residues. The germline gives CDR1 MNHEY, CDR2 SMNVEV (reference sequence). CDR3 residues: CASSLTGTGGNQPQHF. The CDR3 nucleotides read TGTGCCAGCAGTTTAACCGGGACAGGGGGCAATCAGCCCCAGCATTTT.

Sample share makes this clone medium-sized. This rearrangement joins TRBV4-3 to TRBJ2-4, with D possibly being TRBD1 (6 bases). The CDR3 totals 16 residues. V was pared by 0 bases and J by 2 bases, with 11 bases between. Germline V gives CDR1 LGHNA, CDR2 YSLEER. The CDR3 is CASSQDQGFSKNIQYF. The CDR3 DNA is TGCGCCAGCAGCCAAGATCAGGGGTTTTCCAAAAACATTCAGTACTTC.

The gene calls are TRBV11-2 and TRBJ2-7; 7 bases match TRBD1. Per the germline V gene, CDR1 is SGHAT and CDR2 is FQNNGV. V lost 4 bases to trimming and J lost 4 bases; unmatched junction nucleotides: 10. CDR3 length equals 15 residues. Here the CDR3 reads CASSSYRGKGYEQYF. For the CDR3, the DNA is TGTGCCAGCAGCTCATACAGGGGCAAAGGGTACGAGCAGTACTTC.